This T cell receptor beta chain derives from a study of T cell changes during pregnancy in multiple sclerosis. Germline V gene data show CDR1 as MNHNY and CDR2 as SVGAGI (reference sequence). V dropped 7 bases and J dropped 2; count of bases not matched to a gene: 8. The CDR3 runs 16 residues. TCRdb keeps only in-frame clones here, not all; method: immunoSEQ multiplex PCR. The top ten hold over 2% of the sample, which has 85,000 to 100,000 clones, 80% to 95% seen once. This TCR was recovered from a female donor with multiple sclerosis, enrolled in a pregnancy study. The chain employs TRBV6-6 and TRBJ2-6, with 7 bases matching TRBD2. The sequences come from peripheral blood, collected in the first trimester of pregnancy. The CDR3 reads CASTGRGGPGANVLTF. As DNA, the CDR3 is TGTGCCAGCACGGGGAGGGGAGGTCCTGGGGCCAACGTCCTGACTTTC.